A selection of T cell receptor beta chains follows, all from one sample in a study of T-cell memory formation after mild COVID-19. One entry per CDR3 protein results from TCRdb running MiXCR on the 5' RACE reads. The table lists 190,000 or so distinct CDR3 sequences, around 25% of them singletons, with 11% in the top ten. Sequencing was carried out using PBMCs or a T cell subset sorted from them (not recorded which). The receptor set was obtained from an adult woman who had mild COVID-19 (a few samples of this study predate the infection). Cell type and time point are not known. The CDR3 runs from the conserved cysteine through the conserved F or W. The order of the fields is CDR3 length, D gene, J gene, V gene, clone size, CDR3 protein, CDR3 DNA. D genes are given only for firm matches. Not every row has a clone size; where given, it reads once, few, many or a size class.

cdr3_length: 13
d_call: TRBD1
j_call: TRBJ1-1
v_call: TRBV7-9
clone_size: .
cdr3_aa: CASSRTGDYEAFF
cdr3_nt: TGTGCCAGCAGCCGGACAGGGGACTATGAAGCTTTCTTT

cdr3_length: 15
d_call: TRBD1
j_call: TRBJ1-1
v_call: TRBV7-9
clone_size: .
cdr3_aa: CASSHSGTDNTEAFF
cdr3_nt: TGTGCCAGCAGCCATTCCGGGACAGATAACACTGAAGCTTTCTTT

cdr3_length: 15
d_call: .
j_call: TRBJ1-2
v_call: TRBV7-8
clone_size: .
cdr3_aa: CASSDTTARYYGYTF
cdr3_nt: TGTGCCAGCAGCGATACGACAGCACGCTACTATGGCTACACCTTC

cdr3_length: 16
d_call: TRBD1
j_call: TRBJ2-1
v_call: TRBV5-6
clone_size: few
cdr3_aa: CASSELGTGVDNEQFF
cdr3_nt: TGTGCCAGCAGCGAGCTAGGGACAGGGGTGGACAATGAGCAGTTCTTC

cdr3_length: 15
d_call: .
j_call: TRBJ2-1
v_call: TRBV3-1
clone_size: .
cdr3_aa: CASSDWTAHYNEQFF
cdr3_nt: TGTGCCAGCAGCGATTGGACTGCCCACTACAATGAGCAGTTCTTC

cdr3_length: 15
d_call: .
j_call: TRBJ1-1
v_call: TRBV7-9
clone_size: few
cdr3_aa: CASSMIAGRDTEAFF
cdr3_nt: TGTGCCAGCAGCATGATCGCAGGGCGGGACACTGAAGCTTTCTTT

cdr3_length: 15
d_call: .
j_call: TRBJ2-6
v_call: TRBV6-1
clone_size: few
cdr3_aa: CASRREGTGANVLTF
cdr3_nt: TGTGCCAGCCGCCGAGAGGGGACTGGGGCCAACGTCCTGACTTTC

cdr3_length: 11
d_call: .
j_call: TRBJ1-1
v_call: TRBV6-5
clone_size: .
cdr3_aa: CASSREGEAFF
cdr3_nt: TGTGCCAGCAGTCGGGAGGGGGAAGCTTTCTTT

cdr3_length: 15
d_call: .
j_call: TRBJ2-3
v_call: TRBV7-2
clone_size: .
cdr3_aa: CASSLGLFSPDTQYF
cdr3_nt: TGTGCCAGCAGCTTGGGTCTCTTTAGCCCAGATACGCAGTATTTT

cdr3_length: 20
d_call: TRBD2
j_call: TRBJ2-1
v_call: TRBV24-1
clone_size: .
cdr3_aa: CATSDVSASGRLVVYNEQFF
cdr3_nt: TGTGCCACCAGTGATGTTTCGGCTAGCGGGAGGCTAGTAGTCTACAATGAGCAGTTCTTC

cdr3_length: 18
d_call: TRBD1
j_call: TRBJ1-2
v_call: TRBV20-1
clone_size: .
cdr3_aa: CSASSAGTGALYNYGYTF
cdr3_nt: TGCAGTGCTAGTTCAGCCGGGACAGGGGCCCTGTATAACTATGGCTACACCTTC

cdr3_length: 15
d_call: .
j_call: TRBJ1-1
v_call: TRBV6-5
clone_size: .
cdr3_aa: CASSYSGSGGTEAFF
cdr3_nt: TGTGCCAGCAGTTACTCGGGCAGTGGGGGGACTGAAGCTTTCTTT

cdr3_length: 14
d_call: .
j_call: TRBJ1-1
v_call: TRBV20-1
clone_size: .
cdr3_aa: CSARDGHTNTEAFF
cdr3_nt: TGCAGTGCTAGAGATGGTCACACGAACACTGAAGCTTTCTTT

cdr3_length: 14
d_call: .
j_call: TRBJ2-5
v_call: TRBV12-3/TRBV12-4
clone_size: few
cdr3_aa: CASSLNAGLGTQYF
cdr3_nt: TGTGCCAGCAGTTTAAACGCCGGCTTGGGGACCCAGTACTTC

cdr3_length: 12
d_call: .
j_call: TRBJ2-7
v_call: TRBV20-1
clone_size: few
cdr3_aa: CSASDITYEQYF
cdr3_nt: TGCAGTGCTAGCGACATTACCTACGAGCAGTACTTC

cdr3_length: 13
d_call: .
j_call: TRBJ1-2
v_call: TRBV2
clone_size: .
cdr3_aa: CASTLAGRNGYTF
cdr3_nt: TGTGCCAGCACCCTCGCCGGCAGGAATGGCTACACCTTC

cdr3_length: 14
d_call: TRBD1
j_call: TRBJ1-2
v_call: TRBV12-3/TRBV12-4
clone_size: .
cdr3_aa: CASSLGQGDYGYTF
cdr3_nt: TGTGCCAGCAGTTTGGGGCAGGGGGACTATGGCTACACCTTC

cdr3_length: 16
d_call: TRBD2
j_call: TRBJ2-5
v_call: TRBV7-2
clone_size: few
cdr3_aa: CASSLGVGAGGETQYF
cdr3_nt: TGTGCCAGCAGCTTAGGGGTCGGAGCGGGAGGTGAGACCCAGTACTTC

cdr3_length: 15
d_call: .
j_call: TRBJ1-2
v_call: TRBV7-2
clone_size: .
cdr3_aa: CASSLARIYDYGYTF
cdr3_nt: TGTGCCAGCAGCTTAGCAAGGATTTACGATTATGGCTACACCTTC

cdr3_length: 17
d_call: TRBD1
j_call: TRBJ2-1
v_call: TRBV4-2
clone_size: few
cdr3_aa: CASSQDRVGTAYNEQFF
cdr3_nt: TGTGCCAGCAGCCAAGATCGGGTCGGGACAGCCTACAATGAGCAGTTCTTC

cdr3_length: 13
d_call: .
j_call: TRBJ1-1
v_call: TRBV2
clone_size: .
cdr3_aa: CASSEGWGTEAFF
cdr3_nt: TGTGCCAGCAGTGAAGGGTGGGGCACTGAAGCTTTCTTT

cdr3_length: 13
d_call: TRBD1
j_call: TRBJ1-4
v_call: TRBV6-5
clone_size: few
cdr3_aa: CASSRQGAEKLFF
cdr3_nt: TGTGCCAGCAGTAGACAGGGTGCTGAAAAACTGTTTTTT

cdr3_length: 15
d_call: .
j_call: TRBJ1-5
v_call: TRBV6-1
clone_size: .
cdr3_aa: CASSVSPGANQPQHF
cdr3_nt: TGTGCCAGCAGTGTGTCCCCAGGGGCGAATCAGCCCCAGCATTTT

cdr3_length: 20
d_call: .
j_call: TRBJ1-6
v_call: TRBV18
clone_size: .
cdr3_aa: CASSPRILDYWNSYNSPLHF
cdr3_nt: TGTGCCAGCTCACCACGAATTCTTGATTATTGGAACTCCTATAATTCACCCCTCCACTTT

cdr3_length: 13
d_call: .
j_call: TRBJ2-3
v_call: TRBV7-8
clone_size: few
cdr3_aa: CASSLAAIDTQYF
cdr3_nt: TGTGCCAGCAGCTTAGCAGCGATAGATACGCAGTATTTT

cdr3_length: 12
d_call: .
j_call: TRBJ2-1
v_call: TRBV12-3/TRBV12-4
clone_size: .
cdr3_aa: CASRPTGNEQFF
cdr3_nt: TGTGCCAGCAGGCCTACAGGGAATGAGCAGTTCTTC